Listed here are 24 T cell receptor beta chains from one sample, sequenced in a study of blood T cell repertoires in COVID-19 (TCRdb year 2020). Library construction relied on the immunoSEQ multiplex PCR assay. The table was pulled from immuneACCESS by TCRdb, which kept in-frame rearrangements only. Such tables lose some clones; where checked, under half of the loss comes from unresolved V genes, and the rest has no known cause. The sample table holds over 80,000 clones, of which 60% to 80% were seen once. Together, the top ten hold approximately 4.6% of the sample. Sequences were obtained from peripheral blood. The receptors were gathered from a woman aged 45-65 years with acute or convalescent COVID-19.

This rearrangement joins TRBV10-3 to TRBJ2-1; 7 bases fit TRBD2. Looked up from germline, CDR1 is ENHRY and CDR2 is SYGVKD. This CDR3 contains 15 residues. V dropped 3 bases and J dropped 3; count of bases not matched to a gene: 5. In DNA, the CDR3 is TGTGCCATCAGTGAAGGCGGGGGAGTCTACAATGAGCAGTTCTTC. Translating it yields CAISEGGGVYNEQFF.

V usage is TRBV28 and J usage is TRBJ1-5; 11 nucleotides align to TRBD1. Germline lookup yields CDR1 MDHEN and CDR2 SYDVKM. The CDR3 covers 17 residues. Trimming took 7 bases from V and 7 from J; bases not matched to a gene: 15. The CDR3 nucleotides read TGTGCCAGCACCGCCCGTCCGGGACAGGGGGACGGGCAGCCCCAGCATTTT. Its protein is CASTARPGQGDGQPQHF.

This clone turned up a few times. The genes are TRBV4-1 and TRBJ1-1; a possible D gene is TRBD1 (5 bases). CDR1 and CDR2 (germline): MGHRA, YSYEKL. The CDR3 length is 15 residues. The V end lost 1 base, the J end lost 5 bases, and 14 bases lay between the germline ends. CDR3 sequence: CASSQVGVKSTEAFF. In nucleotides, the CDR3 is TGCGCCAGCAGCCAAGTAGGGGTGAAAAGTACTGAAGCTTTCTTT.

This clone has just one count. Written as DNA, the CDR3 is TGTGCCAGCAGTGGACAGGGTGGGACCTACGAGCAGTACTTC. This translates into CASSGQGGTYEQYF. The chain recombines TRBV7-2 with TRBJ2-7, with 8 bases identical to TRBD1. This CDR3 contains 14 residues. With 6 bases clipped from V and 2 bases from J, the junction kept 6 bases outside the gene matches. The V gene's germline CDR1 is SGHTA and CDR2 FQGNSA.

The V gene is TRBV6-6, the J gene TRBJ2-7, with 8 bases that match TRBD1. V shed 5 bases and J 1 base; nucleotides not matched to a gene: 7. CDR1 and CDR2 (germline): MNHNY, SVGAGI (reference sequence). This CDR3 comprises 15 residues. Here the CDR3 reads CASSAGQEPSYEQYF. In DNA form, the CDR3 reads TGTGCCAGCAGTGCGGGACAGGAGCCTTCCTACGAGCAGTACTTC.

The chain links TRBV20-1 to TRBJ2-7; no firm D call. The V end lost 0 bases, the J end lost 6 bases, and 6 bases lay between the germline ends. CDR1 DFQATT and CDR2 SNEGSKA come from the germline V gene (reference sequence). This CDR3 is 11 amino acids long. The CDR3 reads CSARDRSEQYF. The CDR3 region has the DNA TGCAGTGCTAGAGATAGGAGCGAGCAGTACTTC.

This sequence joins TRBV7-9 and TRBJ1-2; 9 positions agree with TRBD1. CDR1 is SEHNR, CDR2 FQNEAQ, per germline (reference sequence). This CDR3 has 15 amino acids. V dropped 1 base and J dropped 6; count of bases not matched to a gene: 6. CDR3 bases: TGTGCCAGCAGCTTAGGGGAACAGGGGGCGGATGGCTACACCTTC. This codes for CASSLGEQGADGYTF.

This chain uses TRBV28 with TRBJ2-5, with 7 bases lining up with TRBD1. J gave up 5 bases and V 4 bases, and 4 bases lay outside the gene matches. The germline gives CDR1 MDHEN, CDR2 SYDVKM. The CDR3 totals 13 residues. CDR3 loop: CASSSTGEETQYF. CDR3 DNA sequence: TGTGCCAGCAGTTCAACAGGGGAGGAGACCCAGTACTTC.

The chain joins TRBV12-3 or TRBV12-4 to TRBJ1-1, with 8 bases aligning to TRBD1. The CDR3 sequence is 13 residues long. The V gene end was trimmed by 5 bases and the J gene end by 5 bases; junction bases not matched to a gene: 4. The CDR3 nucleotides read TGTGCCAGCAGTAAGACAGGGGTGACTGAAGCTTTCTTT. Encoded protein: CASSKTGVTEAFF.

The gene calls are TRBV29-1 and TRBJ2-7; 7 bases match TRBD1. V gave up 3 bases and J gave up 6 bases; unmatched junction bases: 2. Germline V gene lookup returns CDR1 SQVTM and CDR2 ANQGSEA. The CDR3 consists of 11 residues. The CDR3: CSVDTGVEQYF. CDR3 bases: TGCAGCGTTGACACAGGGGTCGAGCAGTACTTC.

V is TRBV6-4 and J is TRBJ1-2; TRBD1 might be the D (6 bases). The CDR3 is 14 amino acids. Trimming took off 8 bases at V and 7 bases at J, with 20 bases between the two ends. Germline CDR1 and CDR2: MRHNA and SNTAGT. The CDR3 sequence is CASPPGGGEVGYTF. The CDR3, as DNA: TGTGCCAGCCCTCCGGGCGGGGGCGAGGTTGGCTACACCTTC.

The rearrangement links TRBV7-2 to TRBJ2-1; TRBD2 matches 12 bases. This CDR3 is 15 amino acids long. Trimming cost V 5 bases and J 4 bases; bases outside gene matches: 3. Germline CDR1 SGHTA, CDR2 FQGNSA. CDR3 region: CASSRGLAGYNEQFF. The CDR3 DNA sequence: TGTGCCAGCAGCCGGGGACTAGCGGGTTACAATGAGCAGTTCTTC.

The V call is TRBV28, the J call TRBJ1-2, with 7 bases fitting TRBD1. Germline lookup yields CDR1 MDHEN and CDR2 SYDVKM. Trimming at V came to 2 bases and at J to 8 bases, leaving 11 bases not matched to a gene. This CDR3 is 15 amino acids long. The CDR3 sequence is CASSLGMETGKGYTF. The CDR3 DNA is TGTGCCAGCAGTTTAGGGATGGAGACAGGGAAAGGCTACACCTTC.

This clone was found once. The V and J genes are TRBV5-4 and TRBJ1-2, with D possibly TRBD1 on 6 matching bases. Trimming pared 0 bases from V and 2 bases from J, leaving 8 bases between. Germline V gives CDR1 SGHNT, CDR2 YYREEE (reference sequence). The CDR3 runs to 14 residues. The DNA for the CDR3 is TGTGCCAGCAGCTTGGACAGGGAAAACTATGGCTACACCTTC. It codes for CASSLDRENYGYTF.

The rearrangement joins TRBV28 to TRBJ2-4, with D maybe TRBD2 (7 bases). The V and J ends lost 1 base and 11 bases respectively, with 15 bases between them. Per the germline V gene, CDR1 is MDHEN and CDR2 is SYDVKM. The CDR3 totals 14 residues. CDR3 loop: CASSLSETGGFQYF. CDR3 in DNA: TGTGCCAGCAGTTTATCTGAAACGGGGGGCTTTCAGTACTTC.

CDR3 in DNA: TGTGCCAGCAGCCCAGTCGGGGGGGATGGCACAGATACGCAGTATTTT. Translated: CASSPVGGDGTDTQYF. The chain carries TRBV7-6 and TRBJ2-3; 8 bases map to TRBD2. The CDR3 spans 16 residues. Germline-derived CDR1 and CDR2 are SGHVS and FNYEAQ. V gave up 5 bases and J gave up 1 base; unmatched junction bases: 8.

This clone was counted between two and nine times. This chain uses TRBV6-1 with TRBJ2-7; 7 bases fit TRBD2. With 3 bases clipped from V and 2 bases from J, the junction kept 7 bases outside the gene matches. This CDR3 contains 15 residues. Per the germline V gene, CDR1 is MNHNS and CDR2 is SASEGT. CDR3 in amino acids: CASSDLSGTTYEQYF. CDR3 DNA sequence: TGTGCCAGCAGTGATCTTTCCGGGACTACCTACGAGCAGTACTTC.

The chain has TRBV7-8 and TRBJ1-2; 9 bases match TRBD1. The germline V gene has CDR1 SGHVS and CDR2 FQNEAQ. The CDR3 runs to 14 residues. The V segment lost 3 bases and the J segment 6 bases; nucleotides outside the gene matches: 5. This chain's CDR3 is CASSLGQGSNGYTF. The CDR3 bases are TGTGCCAGCAGCTTGGGACAGGGTTCTAATGGCTACACCTTC.

This chain links TRBV11-2 with TRBJ1-4; possible D gene TRBD1, 5 bases. Trimming removed 1 base at V and 16 bases at J, with 19 bases between. The germline V gene has CDR1 SGHAT and CDR2 FQNNGV. This CDR3 region has 14 residues. The CDR3 here is CASSLGGEARVSFF. The DNA for the CDR3 is TGTGCCAGCAGCTTAGGGGGTGAGGCCAGGGTATCGTTTTTT.

Only one count was recorded for this clone. The chain employs TRBV5-1 and TRBJ2-7; 8 bases agree with TRBD1. Per germline, CDR1 SGHRS and CDR2 YFSETQ. This CDR3 is built from 15 residues. The V segment lost 5 bases and the J segment 0 bases; nucleotides outside the gene matches: 7. CDR3: CASSRGQAFSYEQYF. CDR3 bases: TGCGCCAGCAGTCGGGGACAGGCCTTCTCCTACGAGCAGTACTTC.

The rearrangement uses TRBV12-3 or TRBV12-4 and TRBJ2-7; 8 positions match TRBD1. This CDR3 contains 13 residues. V lost 4 bases, J lost 6 bases, and 5 bases stayed unmatched. The CDR3 DNA is TGTGCCAGCAGTTACGGACAGGGCACCGAGCAGTACTTC. Residues: CASSYGQGTEQYF.

The chain recombines TRBV5-4 with TRBJ2-2; D not resolved. The CDR3 has 14 residues. Germline loops: CDR1 SGHNT, CDR2 YYREEE (reference sequence). The V end was cut by 2 bases, the J end by 0 bases, with 5 bases between. CDR3 loop: CASSFSANTGELFF. The CDR3 DNA reads TGTGCCAGCAGCTTCTCAGCGAACACCGGGGAGCTGTTTTTT.

The chain joins TRBV7-2 to TRBJ2-7; possible D gene TRBD1, 6 bases. There are 17 residues in the CDR3. Germline V gene data show CDR1 as SGHTA and CDR2 as FQGNSA. V was shortened by 5 bases and J by 5 bases, with 25 bases between the two germline ends. CDR3 sequence: CASSQLTDRSFTHEQYF. CDR3 coding DNA: TGTGCCAGCAGCCAACTCACAGACAGGTCCTTCACCCACGAGCAGTACTTC.

CDR3 nucleotide sequence: TGTGCCAGCAGTTTTGTCCGGGGTTCGGCCTACGAGCAGTACTTC. Residues: CASSFVRGSAYEQYF. This sequence joins TRBV28 and TRBJ2-7, with D possibly being TRBD2 (5 bases). The CDR3 loop spans 15 amino acids. V was clipped by 3 bases and J by 2 bases, with 14 bases between them. Germline values: CDR1 MDHEN, CDR2 SYDVKM.